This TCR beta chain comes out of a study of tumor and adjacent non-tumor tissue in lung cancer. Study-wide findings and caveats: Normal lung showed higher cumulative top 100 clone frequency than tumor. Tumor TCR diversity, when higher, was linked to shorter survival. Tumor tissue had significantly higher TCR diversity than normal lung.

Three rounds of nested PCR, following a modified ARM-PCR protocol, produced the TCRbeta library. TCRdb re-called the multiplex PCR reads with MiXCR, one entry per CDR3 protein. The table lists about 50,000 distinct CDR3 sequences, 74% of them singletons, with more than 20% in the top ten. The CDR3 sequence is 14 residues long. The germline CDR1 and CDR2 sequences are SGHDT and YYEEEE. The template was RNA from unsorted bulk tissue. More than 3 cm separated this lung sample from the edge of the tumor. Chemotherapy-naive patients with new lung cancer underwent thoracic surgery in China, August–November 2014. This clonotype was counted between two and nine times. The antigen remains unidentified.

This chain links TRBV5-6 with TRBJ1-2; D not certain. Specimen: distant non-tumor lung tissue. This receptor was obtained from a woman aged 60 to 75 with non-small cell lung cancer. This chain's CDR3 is CTGSLWGVEYGYTF. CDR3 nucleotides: TGTACCGGCAGTTTGTGGGGAGTCGAGTATGGCTACACCTTC.